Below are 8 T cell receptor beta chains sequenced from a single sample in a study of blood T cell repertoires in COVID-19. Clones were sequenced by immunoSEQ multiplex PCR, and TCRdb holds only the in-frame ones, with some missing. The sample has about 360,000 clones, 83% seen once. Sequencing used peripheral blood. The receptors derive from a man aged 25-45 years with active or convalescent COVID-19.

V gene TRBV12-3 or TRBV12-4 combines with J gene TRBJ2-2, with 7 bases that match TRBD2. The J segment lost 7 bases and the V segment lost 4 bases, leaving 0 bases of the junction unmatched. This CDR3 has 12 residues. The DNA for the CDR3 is TGTGCCAGCAGTTCGGGGGGCGGGGAGCTGTTTTTT. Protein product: CASSSGGGELFF.

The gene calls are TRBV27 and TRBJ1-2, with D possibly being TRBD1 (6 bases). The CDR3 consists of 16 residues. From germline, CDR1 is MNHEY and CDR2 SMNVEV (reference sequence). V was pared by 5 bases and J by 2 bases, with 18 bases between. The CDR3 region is CASSPTSWTVNYGYTF. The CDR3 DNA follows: TGTGCCAGCAGTCCAACCTCTTGGACAGTGAACTATGGCTACACCTTC.

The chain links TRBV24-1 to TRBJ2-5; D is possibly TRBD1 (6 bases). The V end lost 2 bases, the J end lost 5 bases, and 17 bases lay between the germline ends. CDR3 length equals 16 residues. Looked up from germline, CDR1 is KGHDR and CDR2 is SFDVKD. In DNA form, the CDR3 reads TGTGCCACCAGTGATTCTCTTCACAGGGCGGTGGAGACCCAGTACTTC. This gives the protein CATSDSLHRAVETQYF.

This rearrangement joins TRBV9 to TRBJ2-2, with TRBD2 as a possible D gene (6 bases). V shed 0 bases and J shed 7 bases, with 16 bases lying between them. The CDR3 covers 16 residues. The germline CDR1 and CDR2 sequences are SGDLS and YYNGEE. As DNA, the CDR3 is TGTGCCAGCAGCGTAGAGATTAGCGGAGGGGACGGGGAGCTGTTTTTT. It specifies CASSVEISGGDGELFF.

The CDR3 loop is CASSLDSRYGYTF. In nucleotides, the CDR3 is TGTGCCAGCAGTTTAGATAGCCGCTATGGCTACACCTTC. The V and J genes are TRBV27 and TRBJ1-2; D unclear. Germline CDR1 is MNHEY and CDR2 is SMNVEV (reference sequence). There are 13 residues in the CDR3. The V and J ends lost 2 bases and 4 bases respectively, with 8 bases between them.

In DNA form, the CDR3 reads TGTGCCAGCAGCTTAAAAACAGGGAAGGACTATGGCTACACCTTC. As protein: CASSLKTGKDYGYTF. The V call is TRBV5-4, the J call TRBJ1-2; a weak D match, TRBD1 (6 bases). The CDR3 has 15 amino acids. V lost 2 bases and J 3 bases, leaving 14 bases between the germline ends. Germline V lookup: CDR1 SGHNT, CDR2 YYREEE (reference sequence).

CDR3 nucleotide sequence: TGTGCCAGCAGCTTACAGGGGATGTACGGGGAGCTGTTTTTT. This encodes CASSLQGMYGELFF. The chain employs TRBV5-5 and TRBJ2-2; 7 bases agree with TRBD1. In germline, CDR1 is SGHKS, CDR2 YYEKEE (reference sequence). V was clipped by 2 bases and J by 7 bases; unmatched bases: 5. This CDR3 is built from 14 residues.

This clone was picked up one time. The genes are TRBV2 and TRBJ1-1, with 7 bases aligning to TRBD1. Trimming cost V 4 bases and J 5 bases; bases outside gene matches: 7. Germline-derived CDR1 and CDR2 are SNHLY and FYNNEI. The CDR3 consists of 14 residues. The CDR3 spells CASSAEGAGTEAFF. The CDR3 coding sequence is TGTGCCAGCAGTGCGGAGGGGGCGGGGACTGAAGCTTTCTTT. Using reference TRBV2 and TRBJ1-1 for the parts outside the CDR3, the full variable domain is EPEVTQTPSHQVTQMGQEVILRCVPISNHLYFYWYRQILGQKVEFLVSFYNNEISEKSEIFDDQFSVERPDGSNFTLKIRSTKLEDSAMYFCASSAEGAGTEAFFGQGTRLTVV.